This passage covers 10 T cell receptor beta chains from one sample sequenced in a study of cytomegalovirus exposure and HLA in healthy donors. The PCR contained 60 Vbeta and 13 Jbeta primers. Here immunoSEQ multiplex PCR was the method, and the copy in TCRdb shows in-frame clones only, minus some. The sample includes tens of thousands of clones, around 40% of them seen just once. Specimen: PBMCs. The source of these receptors is a woman in her 50s in good health and CMV-seronegative.

The chain recombines TRBV5-4 with TRBJ2-3, with D perhaps TRBD2 (6 bases). Between the trimmed V and J ends, which lost 5 bases and 7 bases, there was a span of 23 bases. Germline-derived CDR1 and CDR2 are SGHNT and YYREEE (reference sequence). The CDR3 length is 16 residues. The CDR3 protein is CASSPAPGTQKNTQYF. The CDR3 region has the DNA TGTGCCAGCAGTCCCGCTCCGGGGACTCAAAAAAATACGCAGTATTTT.

As for this clone: One junction end does not reproduce the germline sequence, and a read error may be involved. The chain uses TRBV18 and TRBJ2-7; 11 nucleotides agree with TRBD1. Per germline, CDR1 KGHSH and CDR2 LQKENI. The CDR3 is 16 residues long. The CDR3 is CASPPPLGTGGNEQYF. The CDR3 bases are TGTGCCAGCCCACCACCGCTGGGGACAGGGGGGAACGAGCAGTACTTC.

This clone was seen a handful of times. The chain recombines TRBV5-1 with TRBJ1-4; unclear D gene. The length of the CDR3 is 16 residues. Trimming shortened V by 5 bases and J by 0 bases, and 14 bases separated the two germline ends. Germline-derived CDR1 and CDR2 are SGHRS and YFSETQ. CDR3 coding DNA: TGCGCCAGCAGTAGTGCCCTTGGTGCAACTAATGAAAAACTGTTTTTT. Amino acids: CASSSALGATNEKLFF.

The CDR3, as DNA: TGTGCCAGCAGCCCGAAAACTAGCGGGAATCTATATGAGCAGTTCTTC. This translates into CASSPKTSGNLYEQFF. The chain recombines TRBV5-4 with TRBJ2-1; 10 nucleotides line up with TRBD2. Losses at the gene ends were 4 bases for V and 8 bases for J; bases not matched to a gene: 12. CDR3 length equals 16 residues. Germline V CDR1 and CDR2: SGHNT, YYREEE (reference sequence).

This clone was detected a few times. The chain is built from TRBV9 and TRBJ1-2; D not resolved. V shed 0 bases and J shed 3 bases, with 12 bases lying between them. The CDR3 has 15 residues. The germline V gene has CDR1 SGDLS and CDR2 YYNGEE. CDR3 loop: CASSVGRDWDYGYTF. CDR3 bases: TGTGCCAGCAGCGTAGGGAGGGATTGGGACTATGGCTACACCTTC.

The chain uses TRBV6-4 and TRBJ2-5; TRBD2 agrees at 10 bases. The CDR3 is 15 residues long. The V gene end was trimmed by 4 bases and the J gene end by 2 bases; junction bases not matched to a gene: 4. Germline CDR1 MRHNA, CDR2 SNTAGT. The CDR3 protein is CASSAERGGQETQYF. In DNA form, the CDR3 reads TGTGCCAGCAGTGCCGAGCGGGGGGGTCAAGAGACCCAGTACTTC.

The rearrangement links TRBV27 to TRBJ1-2; D possibly corresponds to TRBD1 (6 bases). CDR1 and CDR2 (germline): MNHEY, SMNVEV (reference sequence). CDR3 length: 14 amino acids. V lost 5 bases, J lost 4 bases, and 14 bases lay in between. Here the CDR3 reads CASSTGTFGYGYTF. In DNA form, the CDR3 reads TGTGCCAGCAGTACCGGGACATTTGGCTATGGCTACACCTTC.

This clone appeared a few times. This chain links TRBV6-5 with TRBJ1-4, with a tentative D call TRBD1 (5 bases). CDR3 length: 15 residues. Germline V lookup: CDR1 MNHEY, CDR2 SVGAGI. V lost 2 bases to trimming and J lost 3 bases, with 10 bases between them. Here the CDR3 reads CASSYIGTSNEKLFF. CDR3 nucleotides: TGTGCCAGCAGTTACATCGGGACTTCTAATGAAAAACTGTTTTTT.

The V call is TRBV18, the J call TRBJ1-4, with D maybe TRBD1 (5 bases). Germline lookup yields CDR1 KGHSH and CDR2 LQKENI. The CDR3 runs to 15 residues. V was trimmed by 0 bases and J by 3 bases, leaving 8 bases between them. CDR3 sequence: CASSPPGRANEKLFF. CDR3 nucleotide sequence: TGTGCCAGCTCACCACCCGGCAGGGCTAATGAAAAACTGTTTTTT. The full variable domain, in which reference TRBV18 and TRBJ1-4 provide the parts outside the CDR3, is NAGVMQNPRHLVRRRGQEARLRCSPMKGHSHVYWYRQLPEEGLKFMVYLQKENIIDESGMPKERFSAEFPKEGPSILRIQQVVRGDSAAYFCASSPPGRANEKLFFGSGTQLSVL.

The chain carries TRBV11-2 and TRBJ2-1, with a tentative D call TRBD2 (7 bases). From germline, CDR1 is SGHAT and CDR2 FQNNGV. The V gene lost 6 bases and the J gene lost 4 bases, with 19 bases spanning the gap. CDR3 length: 16 residues. Here the CDR3 DNA reads TGTGCCAGCAGTCCCCTGGGGGGGGCCCTATACAATGAGCAGTTCTTC. Amino acids: CASSPLGGALYNEQFF.